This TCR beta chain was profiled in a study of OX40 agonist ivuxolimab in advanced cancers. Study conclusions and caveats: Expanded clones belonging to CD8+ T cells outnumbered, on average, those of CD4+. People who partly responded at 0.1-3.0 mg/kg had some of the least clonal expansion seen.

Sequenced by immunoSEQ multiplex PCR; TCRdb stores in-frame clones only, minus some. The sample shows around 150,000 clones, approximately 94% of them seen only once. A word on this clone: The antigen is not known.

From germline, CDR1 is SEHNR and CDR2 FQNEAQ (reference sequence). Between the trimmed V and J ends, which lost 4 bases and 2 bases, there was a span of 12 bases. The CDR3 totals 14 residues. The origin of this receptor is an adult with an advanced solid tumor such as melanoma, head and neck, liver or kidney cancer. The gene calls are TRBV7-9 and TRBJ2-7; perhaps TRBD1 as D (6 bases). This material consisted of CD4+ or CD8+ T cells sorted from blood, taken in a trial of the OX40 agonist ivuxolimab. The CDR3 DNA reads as TGTGCCAGCAGCTCTCACAGGGTTCCCTACGAGCAGTACTTC. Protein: CASSSHRVPYEQYF.